The 25 T cell receptor beta chains below come from one sample, sequenced in a study of T cell changes during pregnancy in multiple sclerosis. Assay used: immunoSEQ multiplex PCR; TCRdb lists only in-frame clones, some missing. The data contain over 45,000 clones, just over 85% of them singletons. Sample: CD4+ T cells from peripheral blood mononuclear cells, taken in the second trimester of pregnancy. These receptors were taken from a female donor with multiple sclerosis, enrolled in a pregnancy study.

V usage is TRBV7-2 and J usage is TRBJ2-1; 11 positions match TRBD1. The CDR3 is 17 residues long. V gave up 4 bases and J gave up 6 bases; unmatched junction bases: 11. Germline CDR1 and CDR2: SGHTA and FQGNSA. CDR3 nucleotide sequence: TGTGCCAGCAGCTGGCGCGTCCCCGGGACAGGGGGCAATGAGCAGTTCTTC. Protein product: CASSWRVPGTGGNEQFF.

The rearrangement joins TRBV11-3 to TRBJ2-3; D is possibly TRBD2 (5 bases). The V gene lost 5 bases and the J gene lost 8 bases, with 17 bases spanning the gap. The CDR3 sequence is 14 residues long. The germline V gene has CDR1 SGHNT and CDR2 YENEEA. CDR3 bases: TGTGCCAGCAGCCGAGGAGGTCCCAGTGGTACGCAGTATTTT. Translated: CASSRGGPSGTQYF.

V and J are TRBV19 and TRBJ2-3, with D perhaps matching TRBD2 (5 bases). The CDR3 has 14 amino acids. The V gene lost 4 bases and the J gene lost 0 bases, with 8 bases spanning the gap. Germline lookup yields CDR1 LNHDA and CDR2 SQIVND (reference sequence). CDR3 coding DNA: TGTGCCAGTAGTAGTCCGGGGAGCACAGATACGCAGTATTTT. Translating gives CASSSPGSTDTQYF.

V and J are TRBV5-1 and TRBJ2-7; D is possibly TRBD2 (5 bases). The germline V and J ends were trimmed by 0 bases and 1 base, with 11 bases remaining between them. The CDR3 runs 15 residues. The germline V gene has CDR1 SGHRS and CDR2 YFSETQ. CDR3 sequence reads: CASSLVAGVSYEQYF. The CDR3 DNA reads as TGCGCCAGCAGCTTGGTAGCCGGGGTGTCCTACGAGCAGTACTTC.

This chain uses TRBV18 with TRBJ2-5; unclear D gene. In germline, CDR1 is KGHSH, CDR2 LQKENI. Trimming removed 6 bases from V and 2 bases from J, with 10 bases in between. This CDR3 is 13 amino acids long. In DNA form, the CDR3 reads TGTGCCAGCTCGTCTTGGCTTCAAGAGACCCAGTACTTC. Translation gives CASSSWLQETQYF. Full variable domain (missing parts from reference TRBV18 and TRBJ2-5): NAGVMQNPRHLVRRRGQEARLRCSPMKGHSHVYWYRQLPEEGLKFMVYLQKENIIDESGMPKERFSAEFPKEGPSILRIQQVVRGDSAAYFCASSSWLQETQYFGPGTRLLVL.

V and J are TRBV9 and TRBJ2-1; 7 positions match TRBD2. CDR1 is SGDLS and CDR2 is YYNGEE in the germline V gene. The V gene end was trimmed by 0 bases and the J gene end by 2 bases; junction bases not matched to a gene: 5. The CDR3 has 16 amino acids. The CDR3 is CASSVGTREAYNEQFF. CDR3 sequence (DNA): TGTGCCAGCAGCGTAGGGACTAGAGAAGCCTACAATGAGCAGTTCTTC.

The rearrangement links TRBV7-9 to TRBJ2-7; 10 bases are a match to TRBD2. The V segment lost 4 bases and the J segment 5 bases; nucleotides outside the gene matches: 5. This CDR3 region has 14 residues. Germline values: CDR1 SEHNR, CDR2 FQNEAQ (reference sequence). The CDR3 sequence is CASSWGTSGDEQYF. The CDR3 bases are TGTGCCAGCAGCTGGGGAACTAGCGGGGACGAGCAGTACTTC.

This sequence joins TRBV18 and TRBJ1-4; 11 bases are a match to TRBD1. The length of the CDR3 is 16 residues. The germline V gene encodes CDR1 KGHSH and CDR2 LQKENI. The junction had 1 base not matched to a gene; V was cut back by 3 bases and J by 1 base. The CDR3 region is CASSPGQGGTNEKLFF. CDR3 in DNA: TGTGCCAGCTCACCGGGACAGGGGGGAACTAATGAAAAACTGTTTTTT.

The genes are TRBV7-6 and TRBJ1-1; D is unclear. This CDR3 has 13 residues. The germline V gene encodes CDR1 SGHVS and CDR2 FNYEAQ. The V end was cut by 1 base, the J end by 4 bases, with 7 bases between. DNA for the CDR3: TGTGCCAGCAGCTTAGTTGCGGGCACTGAAGCTTTCTTT. Translating it yields CASSLVAGTEAFF.

The rearrangement uses TRBV30 and TRBJ2-7; the D gene is possibly TRBD1 (6 bases). The CDR3 has 12 residues. CDR1 is GTSNPN, CDR2 SVGIG, per germline (reference sequence). Between the trimmed V and J ends, which lost 1 base and 4 bases, there was a span of 8 bases. CDR3 residues: CAWSATGYEQYF. For the CDR3, the DNA is TGTGCCTGGAGTGCCACAGGGTACGAGCAGTACTTC.

This clone was picked up a small number of times. The chain carries TRBV30 and TRBJ1-2; D may be TRBD1 (6 bases). Germline lookup yields CDR1 GTSNPN and CDR2 SVGIG (reference sequence). This CDR3 contains 12 residues. Trimming took off 5 bases at V and 8 bases at J, with 15 bases between the two ends. This CDR3 reads CAWDLSGGGYTF. The CDR3 DNA is TGTGCCTGGGACCTCAGCGGGGGCGGCTACACCTTC. Full variable domain (remainder filled in from reference TRBV30 and TRBJ1-2): SQTIHQWPATLVQPVGSPLSLECTVEGTSNPNLYWYRQAAGRGLQLLFYSVGIGQISSEVPQNLSASRPQDRQFILSSKKLLLSDSGFYLCAWDLSGGGYTFGSGTRLTVV.

The chain links TRBV29-1 to TRBJ2-2, with 8 bases that match TRBD2. V gave up 6 bases and J gave up 1 base; unmatched junction bases: 16. Per the germline V gene, CDR1 is SQVTM and CDR2 is ANQGSEA. The CDR3 length is 18 residues. The chain's CDR3 is CSVKMRLLAGQNTGELFF. CDR3 in DNA: TGCAGCGTCAAGATGCGCTTGCTAGCGGGCCAGAACACCGGGGAGCTGTTTTTT.

V and J are TRBV10-3 and TRBJ2-7; 8 bases line up with TRBD2. V trimming: 8 bases; J trimming: 6 bases; junction bases outside the gene matches: 12. The CDR3 runs 14 residues. Germline values: CDR1 ENHRY, CDR2 SYGVKD. The CDR3 coding sequence is TGTGCCATCCGGGAGGGTACGGGAGTGGGCGAGCAGTACTTC. This encodes CAIREGTGVGEQYF.

The chain is built from TRBV29-1 and TRBJ2-5; 8 nucleotides line up with TRBD1. CDR3 length equals 11 residues. CDR1 SQVTM and CDR2 ANQGSEA come from the germline V gene. The ends lost 8 bases at V and 6 bases at J; junction bases unmatched: 5. CDR3 bases: TGCAGCCTCGACAGGGGACAGACCCAGTACTTC. As protein: CSLDRGQTQYF. Supplemented by reference TRBV29-1 and TRBJ2-5, the full variable domain reads SAVISQKPSRDICQRGTSLTIQCQVDSQVTMMFWYRQQPGQSLTLIATANQGSEATYESGFVIDKFPISRPNLTFSTLTVSNMSPEDSSIYLCSLDRGQTQYFGPGTRLLVL.

The chain has TRBV2 and TRBJ2-1; D remains unclear. Looked up from germline, CDR1 is SNHLY and CDR2 is FYNNEI. The CDR3 consists of 13 residues. Trimming shortened V by 7 bases and J by 7 bases, and 14 bases separated the two germline ends. DNA for the CDR3: TGTGCCAGCACCCCCGACGGAGATAATGAGCAGTTCTTC. Protein: CASTPDGDNEQFF.

This chain uses TRBV5-4 with TRBJ2-3; 14 nucleotides line up with TRBD2. Germline V gives CDR1 SGHNT, CDR2 YYREEE (reference sequence). Trimming took 4 bases from V and 6 from J; bases not matched to a gene: 4. The CDR3 contains 15 residues. In nucleotides, the CDR3 is TGTGCCAGCAGCACAAGGACTAGCGGGAGGGATACGCAGTATTTT. It specifies CASSTRTSGRDTQYF.

This chain connects TRBV7-2 to TRBJ2-1; the D gene is possibly TRBD2 (6 bases). Germline values: CDR1 SGHTA, CDR2 FQGNSA. This CDR3 spans 17 amino acids. Trimming pared 5 bases from V and 0 bases from J, leaving 17 bases between. The CDR3 loop reads CASSGGLYLSSYNEQFF. The CDR3 DNA reads as TGTGCCAGCAGCGGGGGACTTTACTTAAGCTCCTACAATGAGCAGTTCTTC.

This clone was observed once. This sequence joins TRBV11-2 and TRBJ2-3; 7 nucleotides agree with TRBD2. V was clipped by 5 bases and J by 2 bases; unmatched bases: 10. CDR1 is SGHAT, CDR2 FQNNGV, per germline. The length of the CDR3 is 16 residues. The CDR3 sequence is CASSPGGLAATDTQYF. CDR3 nucleotide sequence: TGTGCCAGCAGCCCTGGCGGGCTAGCGGCCACAGATACGCAGTATTTT. Supplemented by reference TRBV11-2 and TRBJ2-3, the full variable domain reads EAGVAQSPRYKIIEKRQSVAFWCNPISGHATLYWYQQILGQGPKLLIQFQNNGVVDDSQLPKDRFSAERLKGVDSTLKIQPAKLEDSAVYLCASSPGGLAATDTQYFGPGTRLTVL.

The chain is built from TRBV7-6 and TRBJ2-5, with D possibly being TRBD1 (6 bases). Germline assignment: CDR1 SGHVS and CDR2 FNYEAQ. Between the trimmed V and J ends, which lost 5 bases and 5 bases, there was a span of 12 bases. This CDR3 is 13 amino acids long. CDR3 in amino acids: CASSLGQLETQYF. CDR3 nucleotides: TGTGCCAGCAGCCTTGGACAGCTGGAGACCCAGTACTTC.

V usage is TRBV6-5 and J usage is TRBJ1-5; TRBD1 might be the D (6 bases). V shed 6 bases and J shed 7 bases, with 16 bases lying between them. The CDR3 loop spans 14 amino acids. Germline V gene data show CDR1 as MNHEY and CDR2 as SVGAGI. The CDR3 region is CASSLGQTGQPQHF. The CDR3 DNA reads TGTGCCAGCAGCCTCGGACAGACTGGGCAGCCCCAGCATTTT.

This clone was observed once. The chain employs TRBV27 and TRBJ1-2; 7 bases are a match to TRBD1. V lost 5 bases to trimming and J lost 4 bases; unmatched junction nucleotides: 10. From germline, CDR1 is MNHEY and CDR2 SMNVEV (reference sequence). The CDR3 extends over 15 amino acids. The CDR3 DNA reads TGTGCCAGCAGTACGACAGGGTTGGGGGGCTATGGCTACACCTTC. This encodes CASSTTGLGGYGYTF.

The rearrangement uses TRBV29-1 and TRBJ1-1; TRBD1 aligns across 8 bases. The ends lost 6 bases at V and 7 bases at J; junction bases unmatched: 7. CDR1 and CDR2 (germline): SQVTM, ANQGSEA. The CDR3 loop spans 12 amino acids. The CDR3 DNA sequence: TGCAGCGTCGCCATGGACAGGGTTGAAGCTTTCTTT. This translates into CSVAMDRVEAFF.

V usage is TRBV7-9 and J usage is TRBJ1-3; D is unresolved. CDR3 length: 15 amino acids. The ends were cut back, 1 base at V and 0 bases at J, with 7 bases in the middle. Germline lookup yields CDR1 SEHNR and CDR2 FQNEAQ (reference sequence). The CDR3 sequence: CASSLGRHSGNTIYF. Here the CDR3 DNA reads TGTGCCAGCAGCTTAGGCCGACACTCTGGAAACACCATATATTTT.

This clone showed up just once. The chain's CDR3 is CASSVLAGSSYEQYF. DNA for the CDR3: TGTGCCAGCAGCGTACTAGCGGGGAGCTCCTACGAGCAGTACTTC. This chain uses TRBV9 with TRBJ2-7; 9 bases agree with TRBD2. CDR1 and CDR2 (germline): SGDLS, YYNGEE. With 1 base clipped from V and 0 bases from J, the junction kept 2 bases outside the gene matches. CDR3 length: 15 amino acids.

This sequence joins TRBV5-1 and TRBJ2-3; 15 bases match TRBD2. CDR1 and CDR2 (germline): SGHRS, YFSETQ. The CDR3 extends over 22 amino acids. V lost 4 bases and J lost 3; bases outside the gene matches: 21. As DNA, the CDR3 is TGCGCCAGCAGCAAATCTTATAGGACTAGCGGGAGGGCCGTCCAGAAGACAGATACGCAGTATTTT. Protein sequence: CASSKSYRTSGRAVQKTDTQYF.